This T cell receptor (beta chain) was captured by sequencing in a study of graft-versus-host responses after intestinal transplantation (dated by TCRdb to the early 2020s). Broadly, across the study: Multivisceral, liver-intestinal, or isolated intestinal transplants were received by the recipients. Every recipient was given anti-thymocyte globulin induction, followed by 3 to 4 years of maintenance tacrolimus and steroids. Bulk TCR-beta CDR3 sequencing was used to track graft-versus-host and host-versus-graft alloreactive T cell clones in the graft, circulation and bone marrow after intestinal transplantation. To identify alloreactive clones, pre-transplant mixed lymphocyte reaction products were sequenced and compared with unstimulated pre-transplant donor and recipient T cells. Of the 20 to 25 intestinal transplant recipients enrolled in the cohort, one of whom was a retransplant, a few patients without pretransplant specimens were excluded. A peak of at least 4% donor T cells among recipient peripheral blood mononuclear cells was the definition used for donor T cell macrochimerism. Rather than being sequenced by the commercial service, samples from a few later patients were sequenced in-house on an Illumina MiSeq and processed with MiXCR. Overall study outcomes, separate from this receptor: In the allografts of patients with donor T cell macrochimerism, GvH to HvG T cell clonal ratios were high. GvH clones were detected in recipient bone marrow, and some of these GvH clones were observed earlier in ileal mucosa or blood, consistent with an intestinal mucosal origin. Early after transplant, peak levels of circulating GvH clones were associated with declines in HvG clones. The conclusions were limited by the relatively low number and heterogeneity of the intestinal transplant patients.

This clone was recorded a few times. Its antigen has not been determined. Base-call qualities are not available, and no considerably larger clone is one nucleotide away. The V and J ends are trimmed by 11 bases and 0 bases, leaving 11 bases between them. CDR1 and CDR2 (SNHLY, FYNNEI) derive from the germline V gene. From its cysteine to its phenylalanine, the CDR3 spans 13 amino acids. Only the CDR3 region is kept as DNA, spanning 39 bases read in frame from base 1. The method was the immunoSEQ multiplex PCR assay. High-throughput TCR-beta CDR3 sequencing of genomic DNA from most patients was performed by Adaptive Biotechnologies. The authors processed their data as follows. TCR sequencing data for roughly 18 patients were retrieved from Adaptive's ImmunoSEQ software; three other patients were processed with MiXCR and VDJtools. CDR3 nucleotide sequences shared between donor and recipient were removed because the origin of such sequences could not be assigned. At least 2-fold expansion over unstimulated cells and a minimum CFSE-low frequency of 0.002% (template counts) or 0.001% (read counts) were required for clones to be classified as alloreactive. Clones detected in sequenced pre-transplant spleen, lymph node, or MLR CFSE-low populations of the donor or recipient were defined as mappable. The cumulative frequency of alloreactive clones was calculated as a percentage of all sequences, weighted by copy number. Held by TCRdb, this immuneACCESS table contains in-frame sequences only and omits some clones. Under half of the omission traces to an unresolved V gene where checked; the cause of the rest is unknown. V, J and clone size reflect that table, while D and trimming were determined from the DNA. This sample lists just under 20,000 clones; around 76% were detected once. About 8.8% of the sample comes from the top ten.

To isolate intraepithelial and lamina propria lymphocytes from graft specimens, dithiothreitol, EDTA incubations and collagenase D digestion were used. Bulk TCR-beta sequencing was performed on serial intestinal graft biopsy specimens collected as late as 600 days after transplant. The sequences come from ileum tissue, collected roughly 3 weeks after intestinal transplant. Recombination connected TRBV2 to TRBJ2-1, and TRBD1 may be the D gene, going by 6 matching bases. This receptor was identified in a human patient who received an intestinal transplant, so some T cells may come from the graft donor. The nucleotide sequence is given as TGTGCCCACAGGGAAATCTCCTACAATGAGCAGTTCTTC. Its protein product is CAHREISYNEQFF. Extended through the reference TRBV2 and TRBJ2-1 proteins, this CDR3 yields the full variable domain: EPEVTQTPSHQVTQMGQEVILRCVPISNHLYFYWYRQILGQKVEFLVSFYNNEISEKSEIFDDQFSVERPDGSNFTLKIRSTKLEDSAMYFCAHREISYNEQFFGPGTRLTVL.